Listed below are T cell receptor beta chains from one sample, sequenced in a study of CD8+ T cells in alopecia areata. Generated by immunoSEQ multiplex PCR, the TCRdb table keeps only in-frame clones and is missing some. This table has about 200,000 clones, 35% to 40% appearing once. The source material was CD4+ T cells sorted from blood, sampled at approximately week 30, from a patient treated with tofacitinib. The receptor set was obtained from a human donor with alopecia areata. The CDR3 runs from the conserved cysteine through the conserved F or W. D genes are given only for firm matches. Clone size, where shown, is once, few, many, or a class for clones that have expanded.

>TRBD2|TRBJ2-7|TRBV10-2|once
TGCGCCAGCAGAGGGACTAGCGGGAGCTACGAGCAGTACTTC
CASRGTSGSYEQYF
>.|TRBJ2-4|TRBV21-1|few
TGTGCCACCAGGACTAGCGGGAAGAGAGGAGACATTCAGTACTTC
CATRTSGKRGDIQYF
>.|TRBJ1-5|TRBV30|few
TGTGCCTGGAGTGTACGGGCAGGTCAGCCCCAGCATTTT
CAWSVRAGQPQHF
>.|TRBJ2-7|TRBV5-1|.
TGCGCCAGCAGCAAACTGTACAGGGCTGACGAGCAGTACTTC
CASSKLYRADEQYF
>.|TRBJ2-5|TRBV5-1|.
TGCGCCAGCACCTTCGAGGAGACCCAGTACTTC
CASTFEETQYF
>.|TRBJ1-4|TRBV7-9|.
TGTGCCAGCAGCTTATCTGCCGGGCAGCATAATGAAAAACTGTTTTTT
CASSLSAGQHNEKLFF
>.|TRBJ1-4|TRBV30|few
TGTGCCTGGAGTGTACAGGAGGGGTTCGAAAAACTGTTTTTT
CAWSVQEGFEKLFF
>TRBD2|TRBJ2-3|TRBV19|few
TGTGCCAGTAGTAGGGCTTTGGCGGGGGGCACAGATACGCAGTATTTT
CASSRALAGGTDTQYF
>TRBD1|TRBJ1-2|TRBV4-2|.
TGTGCCAGCAGCCAAGATAGGACAGGGGATGGGTATGGCTACACCTTC
CASSQDRTGDGYGYTF
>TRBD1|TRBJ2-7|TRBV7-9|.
TGTGCCAGCAGCATGGGACAGGGGCCTTACGAGCAGTACTTC
CASSMGQGPYEQYF
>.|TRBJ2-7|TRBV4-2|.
TGTGCCAGCAGCCAAGAGAGCGGTTATACGGGGGAGCAGTACTTC
CASSQESGYTGEQYF
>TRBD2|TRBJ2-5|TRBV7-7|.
TGTGCTAGCAGCCGAGGACTAGCGGAGACCCAGTACTTC
CASSRGLAETQYF
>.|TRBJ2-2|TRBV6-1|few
TGTGCCAGCAGTGAAATGTGGAACACCGGGGAGCTGTTTTTT
CASSEMWNTGELFF
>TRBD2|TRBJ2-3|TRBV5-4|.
TGTGCCAGCAGCTTGCTTTCTGGACGGCTAGCGGGCACAGATACGCAGTATTTT
CASSLLSGRLAGTDTQYF
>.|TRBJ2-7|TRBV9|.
TGTGCCAGCAGCGTAGGGGACCCAGGGTACGAGCAGTACTTC
CASSVGDPGYEQYF
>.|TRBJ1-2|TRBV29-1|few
TGCAGCTCAGAACCGGGGGGGATCTATGGCTACACCTTC
CSSEPGGIYGYTF
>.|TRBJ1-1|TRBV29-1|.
TGCAGCGCCGGGGACATGGGAGCTTTCTTT
CSAGDMGAFF
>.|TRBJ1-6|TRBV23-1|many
TGCGCCAGCAGTCAAAAGTCCAGGCCAAATTCACCCCTCCACTTT
CASSQKSRPNSPLHF
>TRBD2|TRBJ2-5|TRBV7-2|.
TGTGCCAGCAGCGTTAGCGGGAGGGGCGAGACCCAGTACTTC
CASSVSGRGETQYF
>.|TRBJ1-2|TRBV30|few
TGTGCCTGGAGTGTAGCCTATGGCTACACCTTC
CAWSVAYGYTF
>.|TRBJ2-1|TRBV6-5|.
TGTGCCAGCAGTTACCTGGCCCCTCTCCCCAATGAGCAGTTCTTC
CASSYLAPLPNEQFF
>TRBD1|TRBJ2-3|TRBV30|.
TGTGCCGGGACAGGGGACACAGATACGCAGTATTTT
CAGTGDTDTQYF
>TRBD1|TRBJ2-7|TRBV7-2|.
TGTGCCAGCAGCTTGCGGACAGGGAGCTCCTACGAGCAGTACTTC
CASSLRTGSSYEQYF
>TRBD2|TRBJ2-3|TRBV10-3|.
TGTGCCATCAGTGAAAGCGGGGGCACAGATACGCAGTATTTT
CAISESGGTDTQYF
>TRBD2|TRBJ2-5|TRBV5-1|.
TGCGCCAGCATTTCGGCCCCTAGCGGGAGTAGAGAGACCCAGTACTTC
CASISAPSGSRETQYF
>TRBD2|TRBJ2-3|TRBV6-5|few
TGTGCCAGCCTACGGCCGGGACTAGAGGATACGCAGTATTTT
CASLRPGLEDTQYF
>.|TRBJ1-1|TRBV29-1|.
TGCAGCGTGGCCGGGACGATGAACACTGAAGCTTTCTTT
CSVAGTMNTEAFF
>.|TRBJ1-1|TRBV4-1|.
TGCGCCAGCAGCCAACCGGGACAGAACACTGAAGCTTTCTTT
CASSQPGQNTEAFF
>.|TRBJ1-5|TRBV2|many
TGTGCCAGCAGTGAGTCGACAGGAGATCAGCCCCAGCATTTT
CASSESTGDQPQHF
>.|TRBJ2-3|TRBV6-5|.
TGTGCCAGCAGTTACGGCCTAGCTAACACAGATACGCAGTATTTT
CASSYGLANTDTQYF